The source of this T cell receptor (beta chain) is a study of T cell therapy after organ transplantation. Findings of the study overall: Minimal repertoire change after therapy followed marked pretherapy expansions in nonresponders.

TCRdb's copy holds only in-frame clones and misses some; the assay was immunoSEQ multiplex PCR. The repertoire has 40,000 to 60,000 clones, about 95% of them found once; the top ten carry around 3.2%. V shed 3 bases and J 5 bases; nucleotides not matched to a gene: 2. The CDR3 consists of 14 residues. The germline V gene encodes CDR1 SGDLS and CDR2 YYNGEE. Worth noting for this clone: What it binds is unknown.

The chain has TRBV9 and TRBJ2-5; 12 nucleotides line up with TRBD2. This TCR derives from a human patient who had received a solid organ transplant and had CMV disease. The sample consisted of CD8+ T cells from blood, taken before autologous CMV-specific T cell therapy. CDR3 sequence reads: CASSGGTSGETQYF. CDR3 in DNA: TGTGCCAGCAGCGGAGGGACTAGCGGGGAGACCCAGTACTTC.